This T cell receptor (beta chain) appears in the sequencing data of a study of HIV-infected patients and healthy controls. V was shortened by 6 bases and J by 6 bases, with 8 bases between the two germline ends. The CDR3 spans 11 residues. TCRdb redid the calling of the 5' RACE reads with MiXCR, one entry per CDR3 protein. The data show 19,000 or so distinct CDR3 sequences, approximately 19% seen once. Sequencing used CD8+ T cells from blood. The sequence derives from a human donor in good health. J is TRBJ1-2 and V is TRBV12-3 or TRBV12-4; D ambiguous. CDR3 region: CASSSQDGYTF. CDR3 coding DNA: TGTGCCAGCAGCTCGCAGGATGGCTACACCTTC.